This section outlines one T cell receptor (beta chain) sequence together with its context. Its antigen is as yet unknown. Genomic DNA provided the template from which TCR beta VDJ and CDR3 profiles were obtained. Each CDR3 protein gets one entry after TCRdb re-called the reads with MiXCR. Of 150,000 to 200,000 distinct CDR3 sequences in the sample, 55% to 70% are singletons; the top ten hold 35% to 55%. Germline loops: CDR1 SGHVS, CDR2 FNYEAQ. Trimming pared 5 bases from V and 4 bases from J, leaving 12 bases between. The CDR3 totals 15 residues. This entry belongs to a study of CD8+CD57+ T cells in acquired aplastic anemia. Looking at the study overall: On average, sorted CD4+ and CD8+ cells gave 2.5 to 4 ug of DNA.

Whole-study findings and limits: Patients versus controls showed no significant CD8+ Simpson's diversity difference. Between patients and controls, approximately 29 CD8+ CDR3 sequences were found in common.

The sequence was obtained from a human donor with severe aplastic anemia or a healthy control (not recorded which). Sequences were obtained from sorted CD4+, CD8+, or CD8+CD57+ T cells (not recorded which) from PBMCs. The gene calls are TRBV7-6 and TRBJ1-6; no firm D call. CDR3 in DNA: TGTGCCAGCAGCCTCGACGGCGGATATAATTCACCCCTCCACTTT. Translating it yields CASSLDGGYNSPLHF.